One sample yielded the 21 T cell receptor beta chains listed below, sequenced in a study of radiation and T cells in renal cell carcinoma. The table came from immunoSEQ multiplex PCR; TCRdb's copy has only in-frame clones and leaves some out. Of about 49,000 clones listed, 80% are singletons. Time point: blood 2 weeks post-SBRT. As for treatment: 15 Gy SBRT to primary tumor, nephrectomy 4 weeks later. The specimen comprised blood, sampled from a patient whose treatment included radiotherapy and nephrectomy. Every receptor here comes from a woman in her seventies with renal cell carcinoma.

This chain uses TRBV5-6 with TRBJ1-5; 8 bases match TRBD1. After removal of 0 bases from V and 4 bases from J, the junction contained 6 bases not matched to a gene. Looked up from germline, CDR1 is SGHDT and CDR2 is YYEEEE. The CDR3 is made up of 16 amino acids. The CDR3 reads CASSLAGTGTNQPQHF. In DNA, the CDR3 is TGTGCCAGCAGCTTGGCCGGGACAGGCACGAATCAGCCCCAGCATTTT.

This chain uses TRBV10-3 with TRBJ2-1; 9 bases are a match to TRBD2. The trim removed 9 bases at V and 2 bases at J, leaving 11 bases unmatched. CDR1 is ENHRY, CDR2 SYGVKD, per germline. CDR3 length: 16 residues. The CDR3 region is CAIRGAGGGAYNEQFF. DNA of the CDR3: TGTGCCATTCGGGGAGCGGGCGGGGGGGCCTACAATGAGCAGTTCTTC.

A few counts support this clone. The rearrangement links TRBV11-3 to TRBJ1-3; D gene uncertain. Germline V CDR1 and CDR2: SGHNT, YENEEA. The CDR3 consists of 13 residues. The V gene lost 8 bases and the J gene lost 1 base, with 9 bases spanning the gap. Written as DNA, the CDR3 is TGTGCCAGCGCAACGGGGTCTGGAAACACCATATATTTT. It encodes CASATGSGNTIYF. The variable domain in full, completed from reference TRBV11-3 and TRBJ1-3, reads EAGVVQSPRYKIIEKKQPVAFWCNPISGHNTLYWYLQNLGQGPELLIRYENEEAVDDSQLPKDRFSAERLKGVDSTLKIQPAELGDSAVYLCASATGSGNTIYFGEGSWLTVV.

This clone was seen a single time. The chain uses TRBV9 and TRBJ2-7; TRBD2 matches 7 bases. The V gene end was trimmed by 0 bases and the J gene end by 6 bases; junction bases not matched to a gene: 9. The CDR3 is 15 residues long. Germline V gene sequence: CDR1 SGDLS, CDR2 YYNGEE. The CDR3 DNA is TGTGCCAGCAGCGTAGATGTTCGGGGGGACTCCGAGCAGTACTTC. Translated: CASSVDVRGDSEQYF.

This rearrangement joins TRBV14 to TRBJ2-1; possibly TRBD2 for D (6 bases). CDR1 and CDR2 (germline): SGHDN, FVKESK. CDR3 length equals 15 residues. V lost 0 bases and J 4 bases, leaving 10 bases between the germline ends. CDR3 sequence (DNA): TGTGCCAGCAGCCAAGAGGTGGGGGGTTACAATGAGCAGTTCTTC. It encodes CASSQEVGGYNEQFF.

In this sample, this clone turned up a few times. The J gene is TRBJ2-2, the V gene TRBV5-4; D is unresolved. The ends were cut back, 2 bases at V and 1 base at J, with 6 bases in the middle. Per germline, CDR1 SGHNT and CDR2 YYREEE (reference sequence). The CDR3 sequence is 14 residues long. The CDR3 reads CASSLTVNTGELFF. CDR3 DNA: TGTGCCAGCAGCTTAACCGTGAACACCGGGGAGCTGTTTTTT.

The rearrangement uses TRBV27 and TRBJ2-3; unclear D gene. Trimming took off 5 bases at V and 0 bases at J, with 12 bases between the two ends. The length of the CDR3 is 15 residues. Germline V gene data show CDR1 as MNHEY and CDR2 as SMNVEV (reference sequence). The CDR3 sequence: CASSLTWLSTDTQYF. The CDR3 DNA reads TGTGCCAGCAGTCTGACATGGCTAAGCACAGATACGCAGTATTTT.

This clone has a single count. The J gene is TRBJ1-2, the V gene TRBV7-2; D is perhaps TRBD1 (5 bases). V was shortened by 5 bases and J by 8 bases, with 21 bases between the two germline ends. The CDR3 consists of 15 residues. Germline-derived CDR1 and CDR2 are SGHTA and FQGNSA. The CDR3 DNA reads TGTGCCAGCAGCCTCCGCAGGGATAGCTCCGGCGGCTACACCTTC. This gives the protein CASSLRRDSSGGYTF.

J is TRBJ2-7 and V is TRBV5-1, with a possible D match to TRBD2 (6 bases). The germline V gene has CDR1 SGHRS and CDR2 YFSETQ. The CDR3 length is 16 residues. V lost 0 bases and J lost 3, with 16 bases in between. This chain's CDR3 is CASSLGPEGRIYEQYF. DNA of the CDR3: TGCGCCAGCAGCTTGGGCCCGGAGGGAAGAATCTACGAGCAGTACTTC.

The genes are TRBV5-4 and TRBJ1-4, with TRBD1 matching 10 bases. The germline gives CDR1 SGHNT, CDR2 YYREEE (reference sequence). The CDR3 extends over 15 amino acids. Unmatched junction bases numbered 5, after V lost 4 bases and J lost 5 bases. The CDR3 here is CASSNGGQGNEKLFF. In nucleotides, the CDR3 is TGTGCCAGCAGCAACGGGGGACAGGGGAATGAAAAACTGTTTTTT.

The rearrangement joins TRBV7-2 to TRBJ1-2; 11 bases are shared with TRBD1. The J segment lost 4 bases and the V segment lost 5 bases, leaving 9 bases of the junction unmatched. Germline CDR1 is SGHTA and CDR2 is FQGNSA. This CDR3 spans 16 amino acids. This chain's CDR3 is CASSPRTGGDPYGYTF. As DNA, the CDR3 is TGTGCCAGCAGCCCACGGACAGGGGGCGACCCCTATGGCTACACCTTC.

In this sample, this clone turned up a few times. The CDR3 DNA reads TGTGCCAGTGGAGTAGCGGGAGCAATCTACAATGAGCAGTTCTTC. Its protein product is CASGVAGAIYNEQFF. The V and J genes are TRBV19 and TRBJ2-1; TRBD2 matches 9 bases. V gave up 8 bases and J gave up 3 bases; unmatched junction bases: 8. CDR3 length equals 15 residues. The germline V gene encodes CDR1 LNHDA and CDR2 SQIVND (reference sequence).

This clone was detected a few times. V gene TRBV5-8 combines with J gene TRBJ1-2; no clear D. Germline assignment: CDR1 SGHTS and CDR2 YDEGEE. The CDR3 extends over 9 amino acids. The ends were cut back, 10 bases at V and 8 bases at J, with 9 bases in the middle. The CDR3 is CAYTPGYTF. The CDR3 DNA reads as TGTGCCTACACACCAGGCTACACCTTC.

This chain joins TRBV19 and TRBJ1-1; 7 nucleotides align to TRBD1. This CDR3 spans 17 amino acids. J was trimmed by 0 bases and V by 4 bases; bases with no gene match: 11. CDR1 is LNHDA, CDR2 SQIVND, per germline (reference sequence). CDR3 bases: TGTGCCAGTAGTAGGGACAGCTCTGGAGGGATGAACACTGAAGCTTTCTTT. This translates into CASSRDSSGGMNTEAFF.

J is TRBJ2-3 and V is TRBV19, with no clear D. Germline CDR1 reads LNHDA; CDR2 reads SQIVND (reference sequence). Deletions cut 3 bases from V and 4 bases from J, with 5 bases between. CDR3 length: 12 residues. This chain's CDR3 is CASSIRPDTQYF. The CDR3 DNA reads TGTGCCAGTAGTATTCGCCCAGATACGCAGTATTTT.

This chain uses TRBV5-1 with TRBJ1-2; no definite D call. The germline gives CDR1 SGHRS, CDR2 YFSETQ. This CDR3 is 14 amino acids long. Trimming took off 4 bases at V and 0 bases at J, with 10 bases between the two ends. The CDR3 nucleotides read TGCGCCAGCAGCCGAGAAGGAGCTAACTATGGCTACACCTTC. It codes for CASSREGANYGYTF.

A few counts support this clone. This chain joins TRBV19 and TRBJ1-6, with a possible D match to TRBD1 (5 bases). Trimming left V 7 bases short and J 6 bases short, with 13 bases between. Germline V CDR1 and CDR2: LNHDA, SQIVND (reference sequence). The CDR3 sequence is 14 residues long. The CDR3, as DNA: TGTGCCAGTACCATGGGGCAGGTTAATTCACCCCTCCACTTT. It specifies CASTMGQVNSPLHF. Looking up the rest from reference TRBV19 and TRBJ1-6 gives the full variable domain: DGGITQSPKYLFRKEGQNVTLSCEQNLNHDAMYWYRQDPGQGLRLIYYSQIVNDFQKGDIAEGYSVSREKKESFPLTVTSAQKNPTAFYLCASTMGQVNSPLHFGNGTRLTVT.

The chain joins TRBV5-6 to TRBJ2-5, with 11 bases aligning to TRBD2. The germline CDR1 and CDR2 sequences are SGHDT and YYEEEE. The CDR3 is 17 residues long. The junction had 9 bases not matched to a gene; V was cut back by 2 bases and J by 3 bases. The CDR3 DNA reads TGTGCCAGCAGCTTAGAGGGTAGCGGGGGGGCCGAAGAGACCCAGTACTTC. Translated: CASSLEGSGGAEETQYF.

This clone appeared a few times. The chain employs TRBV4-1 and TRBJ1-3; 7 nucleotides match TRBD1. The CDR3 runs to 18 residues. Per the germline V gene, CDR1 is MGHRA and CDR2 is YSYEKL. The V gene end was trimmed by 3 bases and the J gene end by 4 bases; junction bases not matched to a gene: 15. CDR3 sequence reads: CASSHGRLLGQRGNTIYF. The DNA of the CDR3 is TGCGCCAGCAGCCACGGGAGACTATTGGGACAGAGAGGAAACACCATATATTTT.

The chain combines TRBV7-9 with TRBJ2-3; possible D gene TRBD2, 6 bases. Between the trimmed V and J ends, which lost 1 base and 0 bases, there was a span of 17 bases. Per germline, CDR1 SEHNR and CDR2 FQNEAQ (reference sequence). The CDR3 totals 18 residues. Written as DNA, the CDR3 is TGTGCCAGCAGCTTAGGGAGCATAGCGGCGACGAGCACAGATACGCAGTATTTT. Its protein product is CASSLGSIAATSTDTQYF.

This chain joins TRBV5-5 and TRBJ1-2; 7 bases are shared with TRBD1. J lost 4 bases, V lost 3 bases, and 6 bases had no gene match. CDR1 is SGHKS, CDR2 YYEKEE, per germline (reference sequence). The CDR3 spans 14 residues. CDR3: CASSSGQPPYGYTF. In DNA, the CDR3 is TGTGCCAGCAGCTCGGGACAGCCTCCCTATGGCTACACCTTC.